Below are 32 T cell receptor beta chains sequenced from a single sample in a study of beta chain features in type 1 diabetes. The authors reverse transcribed all of the isolated RNA, so sequencing captured expressed TCRB transcripts. Produced via immunoSEQ multiplex PCR; TCRdb's table is partial and in-frame only. This table holds 300,000 to 400,000 clones, over 9.5% found once. Sequenced sample: naive CD4+ T cells from blood. Receptors were obtained from a young man in good health.

The chain couples TRBV4-2 to TRBJ2-5; 7 bases map to TRBD2. V lost 1 base and J lost 2; bases outside the gene matches: 1. The CDR3 has 14 residues. The germline gives CDR1 LGHNA, CDR2 YNFKEQ. The CDR3 spells CASSQGTRQETQYF. The CDR3 DNA sequence: TGTGCCAGCAGCCAAGGGACTAGGCAAGAGACCCAGTACTTC.

The rearrangement joins TRBV6-6 to TRBJ1-3; 9 bases are shared with TRBD1. The CDR3 contains 16 residues. From germline, CDR1 is MNHNY and CDR2 SVGAGI (reference sequence). V lost 4 bases and J lost 5; bases outside the gene matches: 9. DNA of the CDR3: TGTGCCAGCAGTTTCTCCGGGACAGGGAATAGAAACACCATATATTTT. This encodes CASSFSGTGNRNTIYF.

The chain is built from TRBV28 and TRBJ2-6, with 9 bases that match TRBD1. Trimming removed 7 bases from V and 0 bases from J; junction bases left unmatched: 10. The germline CDR1 and CDR2 sequences are MDHEN and SYDVKM. This CDR3 is 18 amino acids long. The chain's CDR3 is CASTPRTGARSGANVLTF. In nucleotides, the CDR3 is TGTGCCAGCACCCCTAGGACAGGGGCCCGCTCTGGGGCCAACGTCCTGACTTTC.

This clone was picked up a small number of times. The rearrangement links TRBV7-2 to TRBJ1-2, with D possibly TRBD1 on 5 matching bases. Per the germline V gene, CDR1 is SGHTA and CDR2 is FQGNSA. V was pared by 1 base and J by 4 bases, with 10 bases between. This CDR3 comprises 14 residues. CDR3 sequence: CASSLVQGTYGYTF. In nucleotides, the CDR3 is TGTGCCAGCAGCTTAGTCCAGGGTACCTATGGCTACACCTTC.

CDR3 protein: CAWSLAGVYNEQFF. The CDR3 nucleotides are TGTGCCTGGTCACTAGCGGGAGTCTACAATGAGCAGTTCTTC. The gene calls are TRBV30 and TRBJ2-1; 11 positions agree with TRBD2. The J segment lost 3 bases and the V segment lost 5 bases, leaving 3 bases of the junction unmatched. Germline CDR1 GTSNPN, CDR2 SVGIG (reference sequence). There are 14 residues in the CDR3. Based on the CDR3 plus reference TRBV30 and TRBJ2-1, the full variable domain is SQTIHQWPATLVQPVGSPLSLECTVEGTSNPNLYWYRQAAGRGLQLLFYSVGIGQISSEVPQNLSASRPQDRQFILSSKKLLLSDSGFYLCAWSLAGVYNEQFFGPGTRLTVL.

A few counts support this clone. CDR3 DNA sequence: TGTGCCAGCAGCGCCGGTTTGAACACTGAAGCTTTCTTT. Translating gives CASSAGLNTEAFF. The chain is built from TRBV7-2 and TRBJ1-1; D is unclear. The CDR3 spans 13 residues. V shed 5 bases and J shed 0 bases, with 7 bases lying between them. The germline V gene has CDR1 SGHTA and CDR2 FQGNSA.

This clone was counted a few times. V and J are TRBV28 and TRBJ2-7; D possibly corresponds to TRBD2 (6 bases). Germline values: CDR1 MDHEN, CDR2 SYDVKM. This CDR3 has 14 amino acids. Trimming took 7 bases from V and 3 from J, leaving 16 bases between them. This CDR3 is CASKGRLGSYEQYF. The CDR3 nucleotides are TGTGCCAGCAAAGGGCGACTAGGTAGCTACGAGCAGTACTTC. Variable domain in full (rest from reference TRBV28 and TRBJ2-7): DVKVTQSSRYLVKRTGEKVFLECVQDMDHENMFWYRQDPGLGLRLIYFSYDVKMKEKGDIPEGYSVSREKKERFSLILESASTNQTSMYLCASKGRLGSYEQYFGPGTRLTVT.

The rearrangement uses TRBV7-9 and TRBJ1-1, with D perhaps matching TRBD1 (5 bases). Germline CDR1 is SEHNR and CDR2 is FQNEAQ (reference sequence). This CDR3 is built from 14 residues. V was shortened by 3 bases and J by 3 bases, with 11 bases between the two germline ends. The CDR3 DNA reads as TGTGCCAGCAGCTTCCAGGGTTTCGACACTGAAGCTTTCTTT. Amino acids: CASSFQGFDTEAFF.

The CDR3 is CASRVDSYIEAFF. For the CDR3, the DNA is TGTGCCAGCAGAGTTGACAGCTACATTGAAGCTTTCTTT. This chain joins TRBV7-9 and TRBJ1-1; D might be TRBD1 (5 bases). V was clipped by 6 bases and J by 7 bases, with 15 bases between them. The CDR3 spans 13 residues. Germline CDR1 and CDR2: SEHNR and FQNEAQ (reference sequence).

This clone has more than one count but fewer than ten. The J gene is TRBJ2-5, the V gene TRBV30, with 10 bases lining up with TRBD2. Looked up from germline, CDR1 is GTSNPN and CDR2 is SVGIG (reference sequence). The CDR3 spans 14 residues. The ends lost 5 bases at V and 4 bases at J; junction bases unmatched: 7. The CDR3 sequence: CAWERLAGGETQYF. As DNA, the CDR3 is TGTGCCTGGGAGAGATTAGCGGGAGGAGAGACCCAGTACTTC.

This clone was recorded a few times. The CDR3 nucleotides read TGTGCCAGCAGTCCCAACTGGTACGAGCAGTACTTC. Translating it yields CASSPNWYEQYF. The V gene is TRBV28, the J gene TRBJ2-7; D is ambiguous. Germline values: CDR1 MDHEN, CDR2 SYDVKM. V was clipped by 5 bases and J by 4 bases, with 9 bases between them. CDR3 length: 12 amino acids.

The gene calls are TRBV27 and TRBJ1-2, with TRBD1 matching over 8 bases. CDR3 size: 13 residues. The trim removed 5 bases at V and 4 bases at J, leaving 3 bases unmatched. Per the germline V gene, CDR1 is MNHEY and CDR2 is SMNVEV (reference sequence). The CDR3, as DNA: TGTGCCAGCAGTCCGGACAGGGCCTATGGCTACACCTTC. This codes for CASSPDRAYGYTF.

The chain uses TRBV5-4 and TRBJ1-2; a weak D match, TRBD1 (6 bases). Trimming took off 3 bases at V and 4 bases at J, with 25 bases between the two ends. Per germline, CDR1 SGHNT and CDR2 YYREEE (reference sequence). The CDR3 has 18 amino acids. DNA of the CDR3: TGTGCCAGCAGCTCCGTAACAGGAGGCGGGGGCGTTAGCTATGGCTACACCTTC. Protein: CASSSVTGGGGVSYGYTF.

The chain carries TRBV10-3 and TRBJ2-5, with unresolved D. Germline lookup yields CDR1 ENHRY and CDR2 SYGVKD. The V end lost 6 bases, the J end lost 2 bases, and 4 bases lay between the germline ends. This CDR3 comprises 11 residues. The CDR3 DNA reads TGTGCCATCAGCGTACAAGAGACCCAGTACTTC. Translation: CAISVQETQYF.

The chain links TRBV19 to TRBJ2-7; D may be TRBD1 (6 bases). This CDR3 has 14 amino acids. Trimming took 1 base from V and 2 from J, leaving 9 bases between them. In germline, CDR1 is LNHDA, CDR2 SQIVND (reference sequence). CDR3 sequence: CASSIADRAYEQYF. DNA for the CDR3: TGTGCCAGTAGTATAGCGGACAGAGCCTACGAGCAGTACTTC.

The chain has TRBV5-1 and TRBJ1-1, with TRBD1 as a possible D gene (5 bases). From germline, CDR1 is SGHRS and CDR2 YFSETQ. Trimming took off 4 bases at V and 4 bases at J, with 14 bases between the two ends. This CDR3 is 14 amino acids long. The CDR3 sequence is CASSLSATVTEAFF. The CDR3 nucleotides read TGCGCCAGCAGCCTATCAGCGACAGTCACTGAAGCTTTCTTT.

A few counts support this clone. The gene calls are TRBV7-9 and TRBJ1-2; TRBD1 aligns across 8 bases. The CDR3 runs to 15 residues. Per the germline V gene, CDR1 is SEHNR and CDR2 is FQNEAQ (reference sequence). J gave up 4 bases and V 7 bases, and 11 bases lay outside the gene matches. In nucleotides, the CDR3 is TGTGCCAGCATCAATCCGGACAGGGCCTTCTATGGCTACACCTTC. Its protein is CASINPDRAFYGYTF.

This clone occurred a few times. J is TRBJ1-2 and V is TRBV5-1, with D unresolved. The CDR3 has 14 residues. Germline V gene data show CDR1 as SGHRS and CDR2 as YFSETQ. Trimming pared 4 bases from V and 7 bases from J, leaving 17 bases between. The CDR3 loop reads CASSGDSIFGGYTF. The CDR3 bases are TGCGCCAGCAGCGGCGACTCTATATTTGGTGGCTACACCTTC. The complete variable domain, with remaining parts taken from reference TRBV5-1 and TRBJ1-2, reads KAGVTQTPRYLIKTRGQQVTLSCSPISGHRSVSWYQQTPGQGLQFLFEYFSETQRNKGNFPGRFSGRQFSNSRSEMNVSTLELGDSALYLCASSGDSIFGGYTFGSGTRLTVV.

This clone has only a few counts. The chain recombines TRBV19 with TRBJ1-1; 11 nucleotides line up with TRBD1. Germline V lookup: CDR1 LNHDA, CDR2 SQIVND (reference sequence). The CDR3 is made up of 15 amino acids. The junction had 5 bases not matched to a gene; V was cut back by 4 bases and J by 4 bases. CDR3 residues: CASSTRDRGGTEAFF. CDR3 coding DNA: TGTGCCAGTAGTACCCGGGACAGGGGGGGCACTGAAGCTTTCTTT.

This clone was observed a few times. This chain uses TRBV6-5 with TRBJ2-7; 9 nucleotides align to TRBD2. CDR1 and CDR2 (germline): MNHEY, SVGAGI. CDR3 length: 13 amino acids. The ends lost 6 bases at V and 4 bases at J; junction bases unmatched: 4. The CDR3 DNA sequence: TGTGCCAGCAGAGGTAGCGGGGGTTACGAGCAGTACTTC. Its protein product is CASRGSGGYEQYF.

The genes are TRBV9 and TRBJ2-1; 7 bases are a match to TRBD2. The germline CDR1 and CDR2 sequences are SGDLS and YYNGEE. With 4 bases clipped from V and 9 bases from J, the junction kept 13 bases outside the gene matches. The CDR3 is made up of 15 amino acids. The CDR3 DNA is TGTGCCAGCAGCCCGTGGAGCGGGAATTCTTTTGAGCAGTTCTTC. Translation gives CASSPWSGNSFEQFF. The variable domain in full, completed from reference TRBV9 and TRBJ2-1, reads DSGVTQTPKHLITATGQRVTLRCSPRSGDLSVYWYQQSLDQGLQFLIQYYNGEERAKGNILERFSAQQFPDLHSELNLSSLELGDSALYFCASSPWSGNSFEQFFGPGTRLTVL.

There are a few counts of this clone. This chain connects TRBV7-2 to TRBJ2-7, with 8 positions matching TRBD2. With V trimmed by 0 bases and J by 3 bases, 4 bases remained unmatched. The germline V gene has CDR1 SGHTA and CDR2 FQGNSA. This CDR3 has 15 residues. The CDR3: CASSLASAGGYEQYF. For the CDR3, the DNA is TGTGCCAGCAGCTTAGCATCCGCGGGAGGCTACGAGCAGTACTTC.

This rearrangement joins TRBV5-1 to TRBJ1-1; D gene uncertain. The CDR3 consists of 14 residues. Between the trimmed V and J ends, which lost 4 bases and 0 bases, there was a span of 10 bases. Germline V gene lookup returns CDR1 SGHRS and CDR2 YFSETQ. CDR3 in amino acids: CASSLQNLNTEAFF. The CDR3 nucleotides are TGCGCCAGCAGCCTACAGAACTTGAACACTGAAGCTTTCTTT. The variable domain in full, completed from reference TRBV5-1 and TRBJ1-1, reads KAGVTQTPRYLIKTRGQQVTLSCSPISGHRSVSWYQQTPGQGLQFLFEYFSETQRNKGNFPGRFSGRQFSNSRSEMNVSTLELGDSALYLCASSLQNLNTEAFFGQGTRLTVV.

This clone was picked up a small number of times. The V and J genes are TRBV9 and TRBJ2-1, with D possibly TRBD1 on 6 matching bases. The germline V gene has CDR1 SGDLS and CDR2 YYNGEE. The CDR3 length is 16 residues. Trimming shortened V by 1 base and J by 4 bases, and 15 bases separated the two germline ends. Written as DNA, the CDR3 is TGTGCCAGCAGCGTACCAGGGGTCCCCTCTTACAATGAGCAGTTCTTC. It codes for CASSVPGVPSYNEQFF. Full variable domain (rest looked up from reference TRBV9 and TRBJ2-1): DSGVTQTPKHLITATGQRVTLRCSPRSGDLSVYWYQQSLDQGLQFLIQYYNGEERAKGNILERFSAQQFPDLHSELNLSSLELGDSALYFCASSVPGVPSYNEQFFGPGTRLTVL.

In this sample, this clone turned up a few times. The chain joins TRBV7-2 to TRBJ1-1; the D gene is possibly TRBD1 (6 bases). Germline V CDR1 and CDR2: SGHTA, FQGNSA. Trimming cost V 3 bases and J 4 bases, with 12 bases left between them. CDR3 length equals 14 residues. The DNA of the CDR3 is TGTGCCAGCAGCTTTAACAGGGTTGGCACTGAAGCTTTCTTT. Amino acid sequence: CASSFNRVGTEAFF.

V and J are TRBV7-6 and TRBJ2-3; 8 bases are shared with TRBD1. CDR1 and CDR2 from the germline V gene are SGHVS and FNYEAQ. Losses at the gene ends were 8 bases for V and 0 bases for J; bases not matched to a gene: 1. This CDR3 comprises 13 residues. The CDR3 spells CASQGASTDTQYF. The CDR3 DNA follows: TGTGCCAGCCAGGGGGCTAGCACAGATACGCAGTATTTT.

This sequence joins TRBV7-9 and TRBJ2-1, with D perhaps TRBD2 (6 bases). The CDR3 length is 16 residues. The germline V and J ends were trimmed by 6 bases and 4 bases, with 19 bases remaining between them. Germline V CDR1 and CDR2: SEHNR, FQNEAQ (reference sequence). The DNA for the CDR3 is TGTGCCAGCAGGCCTCCTATAGCGGAGCTATACAATGAGCAGTTCTTC. This translates into CASRPPIAELYNEQFF.

This clone was found a few times. The chain joins TRBV30 to TRBJ1-5, with TRBD1 identical over 8 bases. The CDR3 has 14 residues. Per germline, CDR1 GTSNPN and CDR2 SVGIG (reference sequence). J lost 6 bases, V lost 0 bases, and 4 bases had no gene match. The CDR3: CAWSVTGVGQPQHF. The CDR3 coding sequence is TGTGCCTGGAGTGTGACAGGGGTAGGTCAGCCCCAGCATTTT.

This clone was counted a few times. The chain joins TRBV7-2 to TRBJ1-1; D not resolved. The CDR3 runs 14 residues. Trimming pared 10 bases from V and 0 bases from J, leaving 15 bases between. CDR1 and CDR2 from the germline V gene are SGHTA and FQGNSA. The CDR3 sequence is CATNPATVNTEAFF. CDR3 in DNA: TGTGCCACCAATCCAGCGACGGTGAACACTGAAGCTTTCTTT.

The chain recombines TRBV30 with TRBJ1-2; 8 bases match TRBD1. The germline V gene encodes CDR1 GTSNPN and CDR2 SVGIG (reference sequence). There are 13 residues in the CDR3. V lost 8 bases and J lost 6; bases outside the gene matches: 11. The CDR3, as DNA: TGTGCCGGACAGGGAAGAGGTATTGATGGCTACACCTTC. This codes for CAGQGRGIDGYTF.

The chain recombines TRBV6-6 with TRBJ1-5, with TRBD1 matching 7 bases. The V segment lost 7 bases and the J segment 5 bases; nucleotides outside the gene matches: 5. CDR1 is MNHNY, CDR2 SVGAGI, per germline (reference sequence). This CDR3 region has 13 residues. CDR3 in DNA: TGTGCCAGCACCCTACAGGGGCATCAGCCCCAGCATTTT. Translated: CASTLQGHQPQHF.

In its sample, this clone was seen once. A junction boundary mismatches the germline segment, possibly from a read error. The V gene is TRBV11-3, the J gene TRBJ2-3; D possibly corresponds to TRBD1 (5 bases). Germline-derived CDR1 and CDR2 are SGHNT and YENEEA. The CDR3 totals 13 residues. This chain's CDR3 is CASSLGGTDTQYF. CDR3 sequence (DNA): TGTGCCAGCAGCTTAGGGGGCACGGATACGCAGTATTTT.